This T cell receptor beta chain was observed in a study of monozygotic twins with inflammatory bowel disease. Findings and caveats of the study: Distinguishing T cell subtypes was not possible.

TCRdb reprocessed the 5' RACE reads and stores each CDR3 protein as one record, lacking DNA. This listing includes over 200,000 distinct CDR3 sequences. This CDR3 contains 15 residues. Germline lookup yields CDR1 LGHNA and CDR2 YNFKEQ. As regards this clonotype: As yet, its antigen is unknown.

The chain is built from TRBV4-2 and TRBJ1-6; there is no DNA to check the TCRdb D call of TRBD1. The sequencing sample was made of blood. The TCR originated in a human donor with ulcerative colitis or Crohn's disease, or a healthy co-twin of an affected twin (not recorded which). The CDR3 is CASSQVGQGDSPLHF.